A single sample gave rise to the 20 T cell receptor beta chains below, sequenced in a study of blood T cell repertoires in COVID-19 (dated by TCRdb to 2018 to 2021). Library creation used the immunoSEQ multiplex PCR assay. TCRdb limited this immuneACCESS table to in-frame rearrangements with V and J called. A share of clones is missing; checked studies link under half to unresolved V genes, and the rest is unexplained. In all, the sample holds about 130,000 clones, and 85% to 90% of those were seen once. The top ten hold around 4.7% of the sample. The specimen sequenced was peripheral blood. Every receptor here comes from a human donor in a cohort sampled during active COVID-19.

The rearrangement joins TRBV10-3 to TRBJ1-2; weak D call: TRBD1 (5 bases). V shed 7 bases and J shed 8 bases, with 20 bases lying between them. The germline gives CDR1 ENHRY, CDR2 SYGVKD. The CDR3 is 14 amino acids. The chain's CDR3 is CAIKQGSVSVGYTF. Here the CDR3 DNA reads TGTGCCATCAAGCAGGGCTCAGTTTCTGTAGGCTACACCTTC.

This clone is a singleton in its sample. The chain links TRBV7-9 to TRBJ2-5, with a tentative D call TRBD1 (5 bases). CDR3 size: 14 residues. Germline-derived CDR1 and CDR2 are SEHNR and FQNEAQ (reference sequence). V was clipped by 3 bases and J by 6 bases, with 14 bases between them. The CDR3 loop is CASSFGRGAQTQYF. The DNA for the CDR3 is TGTGCCAGCAGCTTTGGACGTGGGGCCCAGACCCAGTACTTC.

V is TRBV18 and J is TRBJ1-1, with no clear D. CDR1 is KGHSH and CDR2 is LQKENI in the germline V gene. CDR3 length equals 14 residues. Trimming shortened V by 3 bases and J by 2 bases, and 10 bases separated the two germline ends. CDR3 in amino acids: CASSPNSRNTEAFF. In DNA form, the CDR3 reads TGTGCCAGCTCACCTAATTCCAGAAACACTGAAGCTTTCTTT.

In the case of this clone: The same CDR3 can be traced to other DNA sequences in this sample. This chain joins TRBV7-2 and TRBJ2-7; D possibly corresponds to TRBD2 (5 bases). CDR1 is SGHTA, CDR2 FQGNSA, per germline. This CDR3 is built from 12 residues. Trimming removed 5 bases at V and 3 bases at J, with 8 bases between. The CDR3 here is CASSATSYEQYF. CDR3 coding DNA: TGTGCCAGCAGCGCCACTAGCTACGAGCAGTACTTC.

This clone was observed once. The chain is built from TRBV7-9 and TRBJ1-5; D gene ambiguous. This CDR3 contains 17 residues. V was clipped by 1 base and J by 5 bases, with 18 bases between them. CDR1 is SEHNR and CDR2 is FQNEAQ in the germline V gene (reference sequence). The CDR3 is CASSLGLRDSLYQPQHF. DNA for the CDR3: TGTGCCAGCAGCTTAGGGTTAAGAGACTCTCTTTATCAGCCCCAGCATTTT.

The chain combines TRBV7-8 with TRBJ1-1; 8 bases match TRBD1. The V segment lost 5 bases and the J segment 2 bases; nucleotides outside the gene matches: 7. From germline, CDR1 is SGHVS and CDR2 FQNEAQ. CDR3 size: 15 residues. The CDR3: CASSARTGPNTEAFF. The CDR3 region has the DNA TGTGCCAGCAGCGCCCGGACAGGGCCCAACACTGAAGCTTTCTTT.

This chain links TRBV13 with TRBJ2-7, with D maybe TRBD2 (6 bases). The CDR3 has 15 amino acids. V lost 1 base and J lost 0, with 10 bases in between. Germline CDR1 is PRHDT and CDR2 is FYEKMQ (reference sequence). The CDR3: CASSLEAGSSYEQYV. For the CDR3, the DNA is TGTGCCAGCAGCTTAGAAGCGGGCAGCTCCTACGAGCAGTACGTC.

The chain employs TRBV6-2 or TRBV6-3 and TRBJ2-3, with 7 nucleotides matching TRBD1. The junction had 5 bases not matched to a gene; V was cut back by 2 bases and J by 3 bases. Germline CDR1 MNHEY, CDR2 SVGEGT. CDR3 length: 15 amino acids. The CDR3 reads CASSYGWGQTDTQYF. The CDR3 coding sequence is TGTGCCAGCAGTTACGGGTGGGGACAGACAGATACGCAGTATTTT.

As concerns this clone: Given a far larger clone just one base away, this is likely a sequencing read error. V usage is TRBV7-2 and J usage is TRBJ2-7; D might be TRBD1 (5 bases). The V gene lost 5 bases and the J gene lost 3 bases, with 8 bases spanning the gap. The length of the CDR3 is 12 residues. Germline-derived CDR1 and CDR2 are SGHTA and FQGNSA. The CDR3 reads CASSHDSYEQYF. The CDR3 bases are TGTGCCAGCAGCCATGACAGCTACGAGCAGTACTTC.

The rearrangement uses TRBV5-4 and TRBJ2-7, with D unresolved. Germline lookup yields CDR1 SGHNT and CDR2 YYREEE (reference sequence). The V end lost 3 bases, the J end lost 4 bases, and 14 bases lay between the germline ends. CDR3 length: 14 amino acids. The CDR3 DNA reads TGTGCCAGCAGCTACGGCCCATACAGTTACGAGCAGTACGTC. Encoded protein: CASSYGPYSYEQYV.

The chain carries TRBV6-5 and TRBJ2-3, with TRBD2 identical over 7 bases. The germline V gene encodes CDR1 MNHEY and CDR2 SVGAGI. V gave up 6 bases and J gave up 6 bases; unmatched junction bases: 12. This CDR3 region has 15 residues. The DNA for the CDR3 is TGTGCCAGCAGCTTTGAGGCGGGAGAATGGGATACGCAGTATTTT. Amino acids: CASSFEAGEWDTQYF.

The chain recombines TRBV4-3 with TRBJ2-2, with 9 bases matching TRBD2. This CDR3 region has 17 residues. Germline V CDR1 and CDR2: LGHNA, YSLEER. The trim removed 3 bases at V and 0 bases at J, leaving 5 bases unmatched. The CDR3 DNA sequence: TGCGCCAGCAGCCACTCTAGCGGGACAACGAACACCGGGGAGCTGTTTTTT. Encoded protein: CASSHSSGTTNTGELFF.

This chain links TRBV3-1 (or the pseudogene TRBV3-2) with TRBJ2-5; D may be TRBD1 (6 bases). Trimming shortened V by 0 bases and J by 4 bases, and 9 bases separated the two germline ends. The CDR3 totals 14 residues. Germline CDR1 reads LGHDT; CDR2 reads YNNKEL (reference sequence). The CDR3 here is CASSQDTGSETQYF. The CDR3 DNA reads TGTGCCAGCAGCCAAGATACAGGGTCAGAGACCCAGTACTTC.

V usage is TRBV18 and J usage is TRBJ1-5; D unresolved. The CDR3 totals 15 residues. The V gene's germline CDR1 is KGHSH and CDR2 LQKENI. The V end lost 1 base, the J end lost 3 bases, and 10 bases lay between the germline ends. CDR3 sequence (DNA): TGTGCCAGCTCACCACGGGCGGGTCTCAATCAGCCCCAGCATTTT. It codes for CASSPRAGLNQPQHF.

The sample holds a few counts of this clone. V is TRBV7-2 and J is TRBJ2-5; TRBD2 matches at 8 bases. The CDR3 consists of 13 residues. V was clipped by 5 bases and J by 3 bases; unmatched bases: 2. Germline V gene data show CDR1 as SGHTA and CDR2 as FQGNSA. Written as DNA, the CDR3 is TGTGCCAGCAGCCGCGGGGGGAAAGAGACCCAGTACTTC. This sequence encodes CASSRGGKETQYF.

This clone is a singleton in its sample. V gene TRBV5-1 combines with J gene TRBJ1-4; 8 nucleotides agree with TRBD1. From germline, CDR1 is SGHRS and CDR2 YFSETQ. The ends lost 3 bases at V and 3 bases at J; junction bases unmatched: 4. The CDR3 is made up of 15 amino acids. This CDR3 is CASSSQGVSNEKLFF. Written as DNA, the CDR3 is TGCGCCAGCAGCTCACAGGGGGTTTCTAATGAAAAACTGTTTTTT.

V usage is TRBV27 and J usage is TRBJ1-6; tentative D call: TRBD1 (5 bases). Germline V gene data show CDR1 as MNHEY and CDR2 as SMNVEV (reference sequence). Trimming pared 2 bases from V and 10 bases from J, leaving 12 bases between. This CDR3 has 14 residues. The CDR3 reads CASSLVGVQSPLHF. In DNA, the CDR3 is TGTGCCAGCAGTTTAGTAGGGGTGCAATCACCCCTCCACTTT.

The chain recombines TRBV2 with TRBJ1-5, with D perhaps matching TRBD1 (5 bases). This CDR3 region has 13 residues. Germline lookup yields CDR1 SNHLY and CDR2 FYNNEI. V gave up 5 bases and J gave up 3 bases, with 8 bases separating them. Written as DNA, the CDR3 is TGTGCCAGCAGTTTACAGGACAATCAGCCCCAGCATTTT. It codes for CASSLQDNQPQHF.

The table lists this clone with a count of one. This chain's CDR3 is CASSILGGPGQETQYF. Here the CDR3 DNA reads TGTGCCAGCAGTATCCTCGGGGGGCCGGGCCAAGAGACCCAGTACTTC. The chain carries TRBV27 and TRBJ2-5; D perhaps matches TRBD2 (7 bases). Trimming took 5 bases from V and 1 from J, leaving 17 bases between them. Germline V gives CDR1 MNHEY, CDR2 SMNVEV (reference sequence). The CDR3 is 16 residues long.

In this sample, this clone turned up a few times. The chain combines TRBV14 with TRBJ2-1; tentative D call: TRBD2 (6 bases). Germline V gene data show CDR1 as SGHDN and CDR2 as FVKESK. This CDR3 has 13 residues. V lost 3 bases and J lost 10, with 13 bases in between. The CDR3 region is CASSQGTFTEQFF. CDR3 nucleotide sequence: TGTGCCAGCAGCCAGGGGACTTTTACGGAGCAGTTCTTC.